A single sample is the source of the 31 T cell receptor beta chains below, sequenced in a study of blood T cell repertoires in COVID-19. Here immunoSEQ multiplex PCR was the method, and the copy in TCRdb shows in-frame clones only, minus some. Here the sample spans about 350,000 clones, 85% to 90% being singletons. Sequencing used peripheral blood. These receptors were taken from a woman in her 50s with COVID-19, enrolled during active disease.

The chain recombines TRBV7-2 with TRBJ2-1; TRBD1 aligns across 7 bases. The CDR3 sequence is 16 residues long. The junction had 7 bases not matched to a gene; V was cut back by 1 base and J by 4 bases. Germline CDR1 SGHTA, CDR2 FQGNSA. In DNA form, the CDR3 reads TGTGCCAGCAGCTTAGGGGACAGCCTGAGTTACAATGAGCAGTTCTTC. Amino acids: CASSLGDSLSYNEQFF.

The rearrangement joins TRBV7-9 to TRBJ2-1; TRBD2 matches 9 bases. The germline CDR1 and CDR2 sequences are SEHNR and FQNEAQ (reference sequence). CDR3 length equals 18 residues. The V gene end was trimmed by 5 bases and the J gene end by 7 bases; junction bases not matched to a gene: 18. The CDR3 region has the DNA TGTGCCAGCAGCCGTAGCGGGAGAGGTTGGGGGAAACAAAATGAGCAGTTCTTC. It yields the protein CASSRSGRGWGKQNEQFF.

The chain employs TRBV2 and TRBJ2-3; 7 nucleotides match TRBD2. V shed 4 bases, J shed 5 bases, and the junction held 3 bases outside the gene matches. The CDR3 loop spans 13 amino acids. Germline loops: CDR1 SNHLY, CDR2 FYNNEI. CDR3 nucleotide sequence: TGTGCCAGCAGTGTTACGGGAGGAGATACGCAGTATTTT. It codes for CASSVTGGDTQYF.

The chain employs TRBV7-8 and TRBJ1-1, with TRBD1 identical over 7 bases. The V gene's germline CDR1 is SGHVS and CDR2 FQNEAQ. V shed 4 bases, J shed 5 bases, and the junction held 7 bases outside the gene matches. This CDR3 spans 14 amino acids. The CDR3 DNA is TGTGCCAGCAGCTATGAGGGGGCGCGTACTGAAGCTTTCTTT. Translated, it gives CASSYEGARTEAFF.

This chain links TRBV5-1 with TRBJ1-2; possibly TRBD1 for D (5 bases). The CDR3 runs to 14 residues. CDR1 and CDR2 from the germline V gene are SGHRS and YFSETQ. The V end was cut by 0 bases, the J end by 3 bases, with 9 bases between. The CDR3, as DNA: TGCGCCAGCAGCTTGGCAGGGTTTGACTATGGCTACACCTTC. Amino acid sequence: CASSLAGFDYGYTF.

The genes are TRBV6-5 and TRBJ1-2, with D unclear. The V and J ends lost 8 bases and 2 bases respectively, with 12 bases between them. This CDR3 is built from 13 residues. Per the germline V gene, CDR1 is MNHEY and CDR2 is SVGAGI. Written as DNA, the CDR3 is TGTGCCAGCGGAGGGCAGAAAAACTATGGCTACACCTTC. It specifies CASGGQKNYGYTF.

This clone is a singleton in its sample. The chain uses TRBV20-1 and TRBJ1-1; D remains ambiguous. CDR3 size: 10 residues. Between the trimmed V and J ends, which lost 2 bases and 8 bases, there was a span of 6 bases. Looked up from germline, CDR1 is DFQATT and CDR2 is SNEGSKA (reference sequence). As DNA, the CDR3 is TGCAGTGCTAGAAGCAGGGAAGCTTTCTTT. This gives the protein CSARSREAFF.

CDR3 bases: TGCAGCGTTTCCAGGGGCACCTACAATGAGCAGTTCTTC. It codes for CSVSRGTYNEQFF. The chain has TRBV29-1 and TRBJ2-1; TRBD1 might be the D (6 bases). Trimming removed 5 bases at V and 2 bases at J, with 10 bases between. The CDR3 length is 13 residues. Germline loops: CDR1 SQVTM, CDR2 ANQGSEA.

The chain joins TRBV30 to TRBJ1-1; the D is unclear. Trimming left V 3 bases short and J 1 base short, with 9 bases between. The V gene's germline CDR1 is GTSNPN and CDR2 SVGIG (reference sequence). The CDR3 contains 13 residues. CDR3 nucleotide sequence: TGTGCCTGGAGGCGGGGTTCGAACACTGAAGCTTTCTTT. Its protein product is CAWRRGSNTEAFF.

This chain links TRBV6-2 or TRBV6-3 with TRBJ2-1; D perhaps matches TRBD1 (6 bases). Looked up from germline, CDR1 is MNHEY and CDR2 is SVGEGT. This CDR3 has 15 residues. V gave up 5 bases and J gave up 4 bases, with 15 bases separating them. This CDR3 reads CASSKDRGNYNEQFF. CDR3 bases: TGTGCCAGCAGTAAGGACAGAGGAAATTACAATGAGCAGTTCTTC.

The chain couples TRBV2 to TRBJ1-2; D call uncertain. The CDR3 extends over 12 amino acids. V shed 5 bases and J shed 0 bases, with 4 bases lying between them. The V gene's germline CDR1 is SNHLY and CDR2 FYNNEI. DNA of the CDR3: TGTGCCAGCAGTCGAGCTAACTATGGCTACACCTTC. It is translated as CASSRANYGYTF.

This CDR3 reads CASSGAGFGEQYF. Here the CDR3 DNA reads TGTGCCAGCAGCGGGGCGGGATTTGGCGAGCAGTACTTC. The V call is TRBV7-6, the J call TRBJ2-7; D perhaps matches TRBD2 (6 bases). There are 13 residues in the CDR3. The germline V and J ends were trimmed by 5 bases and 6 bases, with 14 bases remaining between them. Germline values: CDR1 SGHVS, CDR2 FNYEAQ.

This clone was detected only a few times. CDR3 sequence (DNA): TGTGCCAGCAGCACAGCCGAAAAACTGTTTTTT. Translating it yields CASSTAEKLFF. The chain has TRBV7-8 and TRBJ1-4; the D is unclear. The CDR3 totals 11 residues. Germline assignment: CDR1 SGHVS and CDR2 FQNEAQ. Deletions cut 5 bases from V and 8 bases from J, with 6 bases between.

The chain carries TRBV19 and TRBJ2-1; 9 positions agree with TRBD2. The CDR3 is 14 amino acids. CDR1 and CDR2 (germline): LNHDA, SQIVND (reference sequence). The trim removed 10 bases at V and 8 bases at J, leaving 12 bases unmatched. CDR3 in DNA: TGTGCCACCGTTGGGCTAGCGGGATGGGATGAGCAGTTCTTC. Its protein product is CATVGLAGWDEQFF.

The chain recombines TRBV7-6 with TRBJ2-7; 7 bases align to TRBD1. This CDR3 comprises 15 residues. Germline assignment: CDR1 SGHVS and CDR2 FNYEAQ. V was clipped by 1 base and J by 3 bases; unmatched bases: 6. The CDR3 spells CASSLGITGDYEQYF. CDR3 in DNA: TGTGCCAGCAGCTTAGGTATAACAGGGGACTACGAGCAGTACTTC.

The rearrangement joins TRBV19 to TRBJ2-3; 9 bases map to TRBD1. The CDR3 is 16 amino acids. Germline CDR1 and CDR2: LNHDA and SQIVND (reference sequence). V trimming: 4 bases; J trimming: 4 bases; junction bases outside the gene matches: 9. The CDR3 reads CASSKGTGSGADTQYF. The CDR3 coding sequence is TGTGCCAGTAGTAAGGGGACAGGGAGTGGGGCAGATACGCAGTATTTT.

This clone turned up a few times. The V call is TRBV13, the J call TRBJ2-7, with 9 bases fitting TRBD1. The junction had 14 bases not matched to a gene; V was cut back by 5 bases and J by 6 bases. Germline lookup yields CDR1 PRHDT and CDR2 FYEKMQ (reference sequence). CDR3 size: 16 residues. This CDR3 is CASSRQGGSVFSEQYF. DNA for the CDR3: TGTGCCAGCAGCAGACAGGGGGGCTCGGTCTTTTCCGAGCAGTACTTC.

The CDR3 DNA reads TGTGCCAGCAGCTCCGGGACAGGGAGGAACACTGAAGCTTTCTTT. Protein: CASSSGTGRNTEAFF. The chain links TRBV11-1 to TRBJ1-1, with TRBD1 matching 9 bases. CDR1 SGHAT and CDR2 FQDESV come from the germline V gene (reference sequence). Trimming at V came to 4 bases and at J to 1 base, leaving 4 bases not matched to a gene. CDR3 size: 15 residues.

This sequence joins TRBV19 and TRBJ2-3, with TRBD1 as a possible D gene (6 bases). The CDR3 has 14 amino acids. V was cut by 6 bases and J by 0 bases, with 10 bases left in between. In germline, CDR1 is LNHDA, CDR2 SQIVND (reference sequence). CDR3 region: CASSSGDSTDTQYF. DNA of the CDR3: TGTGCCAGTAGCTCAGGGGACAGCACAGATACGCAGTATTTT.

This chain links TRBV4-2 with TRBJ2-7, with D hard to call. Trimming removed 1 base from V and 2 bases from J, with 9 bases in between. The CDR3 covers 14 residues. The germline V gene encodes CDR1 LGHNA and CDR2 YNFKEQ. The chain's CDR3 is CASSQGASPYEQYF. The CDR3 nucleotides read TGTGCCAGCAGCCAAGGGGCATCCCCCTACGAGCAGTACTTC.

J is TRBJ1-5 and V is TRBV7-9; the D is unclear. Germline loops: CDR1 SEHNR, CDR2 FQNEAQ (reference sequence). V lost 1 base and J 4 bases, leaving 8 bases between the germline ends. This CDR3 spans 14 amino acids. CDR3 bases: TGTGCCAGCAGCTTAGAGGGAGCTAATCAGCCCCAGCATTTT. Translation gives CASSLEGANQPQHF.

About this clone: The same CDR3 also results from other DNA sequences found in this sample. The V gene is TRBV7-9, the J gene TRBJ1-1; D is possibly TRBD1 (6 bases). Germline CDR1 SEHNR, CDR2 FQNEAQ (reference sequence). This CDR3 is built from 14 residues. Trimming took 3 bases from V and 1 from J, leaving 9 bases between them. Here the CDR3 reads CASSLAGANTEAFF. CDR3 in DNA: TGTGCCAGCAGCTTGGCGGGGGCGAACACTGAAGCTTTCTTT.

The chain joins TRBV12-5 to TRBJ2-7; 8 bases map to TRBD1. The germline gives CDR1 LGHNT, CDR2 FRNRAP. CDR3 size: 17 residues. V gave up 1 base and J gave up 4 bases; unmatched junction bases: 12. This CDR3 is CASGLDTLEQGAYEQYF. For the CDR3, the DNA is TGTGCTAGTGGTTTGGACACACTGGAGCAGGGGGCTTACGAGCAGTACTTC.

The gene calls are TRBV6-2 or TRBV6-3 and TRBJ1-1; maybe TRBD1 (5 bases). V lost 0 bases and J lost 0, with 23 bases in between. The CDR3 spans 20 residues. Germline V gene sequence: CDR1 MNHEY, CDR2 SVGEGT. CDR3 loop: CASSYSMRDRRQGVNTEAFF. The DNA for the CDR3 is TGTGCCAGCAGTTACTCGATGCGGGACCGCCGGCAGGGAGTGAACACTGAAGCTTTCTTT.

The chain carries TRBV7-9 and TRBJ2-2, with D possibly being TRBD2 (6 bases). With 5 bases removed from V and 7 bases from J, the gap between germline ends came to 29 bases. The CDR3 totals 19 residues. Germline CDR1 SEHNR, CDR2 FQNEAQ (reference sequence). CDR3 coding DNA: TGTGCCAGCAGCCCCGGCATGATGGTAGCGGACCCACGGGGCGGGGAGCTGTTTTTT. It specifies CASSPGMMVADPRGGELFF.

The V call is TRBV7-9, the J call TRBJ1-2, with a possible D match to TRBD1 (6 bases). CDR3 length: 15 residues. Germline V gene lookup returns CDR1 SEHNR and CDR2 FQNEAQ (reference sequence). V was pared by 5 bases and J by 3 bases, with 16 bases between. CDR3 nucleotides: TGTGCCAGCAGCCCTGGGCAGGGGCTCGACTATGGCTACACCTTC. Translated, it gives CASSPGQGLDYGYTF.

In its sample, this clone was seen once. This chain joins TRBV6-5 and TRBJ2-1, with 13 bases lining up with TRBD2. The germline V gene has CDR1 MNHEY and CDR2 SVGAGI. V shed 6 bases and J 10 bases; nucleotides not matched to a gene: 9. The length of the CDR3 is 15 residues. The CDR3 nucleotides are TGTGCCAGCAGCCGAACTAGCGGGAGGGTTTACGAGCAGTTCTTC. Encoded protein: CASSRTSGRVYEQFF.

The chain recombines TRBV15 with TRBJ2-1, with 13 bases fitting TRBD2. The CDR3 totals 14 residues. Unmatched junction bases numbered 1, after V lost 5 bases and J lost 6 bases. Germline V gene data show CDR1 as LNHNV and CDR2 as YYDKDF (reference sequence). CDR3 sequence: CATSRTSGSNEQFF. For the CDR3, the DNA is TGTGCCACCAGCCGGACTAGCGGGAGCAATGAGCAGTTCTTC.

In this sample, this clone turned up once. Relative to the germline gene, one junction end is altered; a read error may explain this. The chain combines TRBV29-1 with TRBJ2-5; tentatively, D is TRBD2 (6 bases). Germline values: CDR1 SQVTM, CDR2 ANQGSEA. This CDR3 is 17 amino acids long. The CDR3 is CSVEERDSWVRRETQYF. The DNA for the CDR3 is TGCAGCGTCGAAGAACGGGACTCCTGGGTGCGCAGGGAGACCCAGTACTTC.

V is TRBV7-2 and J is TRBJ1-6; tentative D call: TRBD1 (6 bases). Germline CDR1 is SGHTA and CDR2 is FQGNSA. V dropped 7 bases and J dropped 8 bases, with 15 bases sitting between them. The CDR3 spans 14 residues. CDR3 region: CASTNYRADSPLHF. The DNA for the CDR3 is TGTGCCAGCACCAATTACAGGGCTGATTCACCCCTCCACTTT. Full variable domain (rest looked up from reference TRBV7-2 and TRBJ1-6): GAGVSQSPSNKVTEKGKDVELRCDPISGHTALYWYRQSLGQGLEFLIYFQGNSAPDKSGLPSDRFSAERTGGSVSTLTIQRTQQEDSAVYLCASTNYRADSPLHFGNGTRLTVT.

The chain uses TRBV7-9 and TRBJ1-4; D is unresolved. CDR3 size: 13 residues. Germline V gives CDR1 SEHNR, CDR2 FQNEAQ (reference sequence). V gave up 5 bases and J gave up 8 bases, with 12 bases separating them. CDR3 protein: CASSLTSLEKLFF. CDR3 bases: TGTGCCAGCAGCCTGACAAGTTTGGAAAAACTGTTTTTT.